These 5 T cell receptor beta chains were sequenced from one sample in a study of response to subunit inactivated influenza vaccine. TCRdb redid the calling of the RT-PCR reads with MiXCR, one entry per CDR3 protein. The repertoire holds hundreds of thousands of distinct CDR3 sequences, with approximately 15% as singletons. The sample was PBMCs from blood, taken less than 15 days before vaccination. All receptors come from a man aged 45-65 years who received an inactivated influenza vaccine.

This clonotype came up a few times. This rearrangement joins TRBV4-1 to TRBJ2-7, with D uncertain. Per germline, CDR1 MGHRA and CDR2 YSYEKL. There are 15 residues in the CDR3. Trimming cost V 0 bases and J 2 bases, with 11 bases left between them. Here the CDR3 DNA reads TGCGCCAGCAGCCAAGATTGGCAGGCAACCTACGAGCAGTACTTC. It specifies CASSQDWQATYEQYF.

V is TRBV29-1 and J is TRBJ2-5; no definite D call. With 7 bases removed from V and 3 bases from J, the gap between germline ends came to 6 bases. Germline V gene lookup returns CDR1 SQVTM and CDR2 ANQGSEA. The CDR3 runs 10 residues. This CDR3 reads CSGEKETQYF. The CDR3 region has the DNA TGCAGCGGGGAAAAAGAGACCCAGTACTTC.

The chain uses TRBV11-2 and TRBJ2-7; D perhaps matches TRBD2 (6 bases). CDR1 is SGHAT and CDR2 is FQNNGV in the germline V gene. V dropped 4 bases and J dropped 3 bases, with 13 bases sitting between them. This CDR3 is 14 amino acids long. DNA of the CDR3: TGTGCCAGCAGCTCGGGACTGGACCGCTACGAGCAGTACTTC. It encodes CASSSGLDRYEQYF. The variable domain in full, with the rest retrieved from reference TRBV11-2 and TRBJ2-7, is EAGVAQSPRYKIIEKRQSVAFWCNPISGHATLYWYQQILGQGPKLLIQFQNNGVVDDSQLPKDRFSAERLKGVDSTLKIQPAKLEDSAVYLCASSSGLDRYEQYFGPGTRLTVT.

The genes are TRBV20-1 and TRBJ2-2; D is perhaps TRBD2 (6 bases). Between the trimmed V and J ends, which lost 5 bases and 0 bases, there was a span of 10 bases. The CDR3 totals 14 residues. Per germline, CDR1 DFQATT and CDR2 SNEGSKA (reference sequence). CDR3 residues: CSAGTGTNTGELFF. DNA for the CDR3: TGCAGTGCTGGGACTGGAACGAACACCGGGGAGCTGTTTTTT.

This clonotype has more than one count but fewer than ten. The genes are TRBV7-2 and TRBJ1-1; 8 nucleotides match TRBD1. J was trimmed by 1 base and V by 5 bases; bases with no gene match: 3. CDR1 and CDR2 (germline): SGHTA, FQGNSA. The CDR3 totals 14 residues. As DNA, the CDR3 is TGTGCCAGCAGCCGCAGGGGGCAGAACACTGAAGCTTTCTTT. Translation: CASSRRGQNTEAFF.